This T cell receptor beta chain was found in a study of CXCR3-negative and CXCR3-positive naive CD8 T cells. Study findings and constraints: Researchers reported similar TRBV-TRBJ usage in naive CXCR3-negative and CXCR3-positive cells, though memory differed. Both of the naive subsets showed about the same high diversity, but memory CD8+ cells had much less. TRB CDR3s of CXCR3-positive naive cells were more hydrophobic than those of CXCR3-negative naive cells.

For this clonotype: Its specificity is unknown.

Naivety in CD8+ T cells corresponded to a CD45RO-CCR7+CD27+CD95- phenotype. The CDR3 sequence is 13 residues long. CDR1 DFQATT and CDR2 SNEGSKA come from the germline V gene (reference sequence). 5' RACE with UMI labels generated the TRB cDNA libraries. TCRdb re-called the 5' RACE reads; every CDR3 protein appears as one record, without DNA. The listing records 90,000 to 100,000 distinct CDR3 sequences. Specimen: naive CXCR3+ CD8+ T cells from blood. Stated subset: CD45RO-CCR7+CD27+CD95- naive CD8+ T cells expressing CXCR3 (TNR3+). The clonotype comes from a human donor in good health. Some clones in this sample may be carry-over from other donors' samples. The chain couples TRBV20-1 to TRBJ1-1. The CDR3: CSARNRLNTEAFF.